A selection of T cell receptor beta chains follows, all from one sample in a study of T cells in Graves' hyperthyroidism and ophthalmopathy. TCRdb independently ran MiXCR on the multiplex PCR reads; one entry per CDR3 protein. The table shows over 300,000 distinct CDR3 sequences, with roughly 14% occurring only once. Sequenced: blood. The receptors shown here come from a woman in her sixties or seventies with Graves' hyperthyroidism. Each CDR3 is given without its conserved first and last residue. The D gene is left open where the match is weak.

TRBJ1-6 | TRBV10-2 | - | ASSDSMHPNSPLH
TRBJ2-3 | TRBV7-3 | - | ASSIRVRGADTQY
TRBJ2-3 | TRBV3-1 | - | ASSLDRYTDTQY
TRBJ1-5 | TRBV2 | - | ASSEDGYSNQPQH
TRBJ2-7 | TRBV7-2 | TRBD2 | ASSPLGGTSGRAEQY
TRBJ2-7 | TRBV7-3 | - | ASSLNGNRGEQY
TRBJ2-7 | TRBV4-1 | TRBD2 | ASSQLPGLAGYRAIEQY
TRBJ1-1 | TRBV7-9 | TRBD1 | ASRETGVNTEAF
TRBJ2-2 | TRBV12-3/TRBV12-4 | - | ASIHPGPGGELF
TRBJ1-2 | TRBV28 | TRBD1 | ASTGQGDGYT
TRBJ1-2 | TRBV20-1 | - | SASPSNYGYT
TRBJ2-7 | TRBV6-5 | - | ASSYSVTEPYEQY
TRBJ1-6 | TRBV5-8 | TRBD1 | ASSLTDRNSPLH
TRBJ2-7 | TRBV19 | - | ASRGQVSYEQY
TRBJ2-7 | TRBV27 | - | ASSQGGSSYEQY
TRBJ1-1 | TRBV11-2 | - | ASSLTLTGRLYTEAF
TRBJ2-7 | TRBV27 | TRBD2 | ASSYAGTSSYEQY
TRBJ2-2 | TRBV3-1 | - | ASSQGLSSASSTGELF
TRBJ2-7 | TRBV28 | - | ASRPPVGGGSYEQY
TRBJ1-4 | TRBV29-1 | - | SVDEGVGEKLF
TRBJ2-7 | TRBV3-1 | - | ASSQGTNPGEQY
TRBJ2-7 | TRBV6-1 | - | ASSEALNSRGPSSYEQY
TRBJ1-1 | TRBV18 | - | ASSPVDINTEAF
TRBJ1-2 | TRBV29-1 | - | SVESQGFGYGYT